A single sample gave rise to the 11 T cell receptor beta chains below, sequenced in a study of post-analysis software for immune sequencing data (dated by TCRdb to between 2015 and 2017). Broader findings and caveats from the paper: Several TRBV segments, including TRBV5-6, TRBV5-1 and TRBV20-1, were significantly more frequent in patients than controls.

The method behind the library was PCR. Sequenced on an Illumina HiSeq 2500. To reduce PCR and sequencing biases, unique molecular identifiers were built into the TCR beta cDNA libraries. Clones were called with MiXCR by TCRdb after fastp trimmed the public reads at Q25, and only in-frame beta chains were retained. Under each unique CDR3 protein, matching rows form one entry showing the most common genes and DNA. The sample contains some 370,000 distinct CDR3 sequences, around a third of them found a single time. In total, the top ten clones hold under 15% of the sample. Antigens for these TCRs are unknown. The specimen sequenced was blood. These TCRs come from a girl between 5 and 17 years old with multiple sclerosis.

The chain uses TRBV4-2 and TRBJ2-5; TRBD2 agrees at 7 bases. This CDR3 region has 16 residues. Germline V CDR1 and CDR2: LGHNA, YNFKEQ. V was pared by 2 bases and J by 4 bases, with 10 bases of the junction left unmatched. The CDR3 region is CASSQTAGTSLETQYF. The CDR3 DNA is TGTGCCAGCAGCCAAACAGCGGGGACCTCATTAGAGACCCAGTACTTC.

The CDR3 protein is CASTDYNEQFF. In nucleotides, the CDR3 is TGTGCCAGCACTGATTACAATGAGCAGTTCTTC. The chain is built from TRBV7-9 and TRBJ2-1; no firm D call. CDR1 is SEHNR, CDR2 FQNEAQ, per germline (reference sequence). V was pared by 7 bases and J by 4 bases, with 5 bases between. There are 11 residues in the CDR3.

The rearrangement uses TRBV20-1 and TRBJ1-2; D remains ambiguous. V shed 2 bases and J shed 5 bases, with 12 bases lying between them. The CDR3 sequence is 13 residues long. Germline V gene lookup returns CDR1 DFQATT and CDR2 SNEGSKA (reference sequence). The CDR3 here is CSARKPDVYGYTF. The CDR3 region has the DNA TGCAGTGCTAGAAAGCCAGATGTTTATGGCTACACCTTC.

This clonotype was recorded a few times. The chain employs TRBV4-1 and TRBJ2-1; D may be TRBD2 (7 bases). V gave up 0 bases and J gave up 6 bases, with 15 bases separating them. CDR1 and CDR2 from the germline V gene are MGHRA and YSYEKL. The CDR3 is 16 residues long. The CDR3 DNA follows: TGCGCCAGCAGCCAAGACGGGCGGGGGCCTGGCAATGAGCAGTTCTTC. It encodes CASSQDGRGPGNEQFF.

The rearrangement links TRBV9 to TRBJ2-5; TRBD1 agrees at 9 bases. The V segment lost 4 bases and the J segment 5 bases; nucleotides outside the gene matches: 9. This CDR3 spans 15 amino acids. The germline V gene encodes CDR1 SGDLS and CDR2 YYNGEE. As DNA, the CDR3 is TGTGCCAGCAGCACGACAGGGGGAGTTGGGGAGACCCAGTACTTC. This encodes CASSTTGGVGETQYF.

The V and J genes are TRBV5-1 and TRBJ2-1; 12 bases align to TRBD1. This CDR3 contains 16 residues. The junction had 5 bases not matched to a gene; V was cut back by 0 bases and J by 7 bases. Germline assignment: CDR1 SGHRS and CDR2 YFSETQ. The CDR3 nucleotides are TGCGCCAGCAGCTTGGCCGGGACAGGGGGCAGGAATGAGCAGTTCTTC. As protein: CASSLAGTGGRNEQFF.

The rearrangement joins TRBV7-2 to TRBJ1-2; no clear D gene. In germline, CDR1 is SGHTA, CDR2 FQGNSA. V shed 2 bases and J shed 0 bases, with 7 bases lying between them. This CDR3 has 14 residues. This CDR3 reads CASSLPRTNYGYTF. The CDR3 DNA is TGTGCCAGCAGCTTACCCAGGACTAACTATGGCTACACCTTC. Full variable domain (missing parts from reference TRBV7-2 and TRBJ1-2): GAGVSQSPSNKVTEKGKDVELRCDPISGHTALYWYRQSLGQGLEFLIYFQGNSAPDKSGLPSDRFSAERTGGSVSTLTIQRTQQEDSAVYLCASSLPRTNYGYTFGSGTRLTVV.

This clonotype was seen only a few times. In nucleotides, the CDR3 is TGTGCCAGCAGCCAAGACCGGGGAGGGGTGTCTGGCTACACCTTC. It yields the protein CASSQDRGGVSGYTF. The rearrangement joins TRBV4-2 to TRBJ1-2, with D perhaps TRBD1 (5 bases). Trimming stripped 0 bases from V and 7 bases from J, with 15 bases between. Germline CDR1 is LGHNA and CDR2 is YNFKEQ. The CDR3 contains 15 residues.

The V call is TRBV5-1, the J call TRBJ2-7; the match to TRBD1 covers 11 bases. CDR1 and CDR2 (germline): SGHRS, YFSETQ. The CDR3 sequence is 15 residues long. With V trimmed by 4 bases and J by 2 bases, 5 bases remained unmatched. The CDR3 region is CASSPWTGGTYEQYF. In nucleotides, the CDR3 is TGCGCCAGCAGCCCCTGGACAGGGGGCACCTACGAGCAGTACTTC.

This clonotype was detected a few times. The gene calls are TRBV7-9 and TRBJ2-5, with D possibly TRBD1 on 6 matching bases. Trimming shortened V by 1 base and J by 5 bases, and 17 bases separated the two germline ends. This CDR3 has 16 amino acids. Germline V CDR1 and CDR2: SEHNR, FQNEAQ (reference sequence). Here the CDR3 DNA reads TGTGCCAGCAGCTTAGGGGGTCAACCTGGGGGCGAGACCCAGTACTTC. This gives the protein CASSLGGQPGGETQYF.

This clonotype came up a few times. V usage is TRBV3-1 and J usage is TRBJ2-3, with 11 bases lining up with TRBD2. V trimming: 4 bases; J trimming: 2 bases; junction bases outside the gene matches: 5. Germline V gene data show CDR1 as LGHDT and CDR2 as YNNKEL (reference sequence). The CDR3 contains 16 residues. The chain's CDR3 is CASSPISGGVTDTQYF. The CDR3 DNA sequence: TGTGCCAGCAGCCCTATTAGCGGGGGGGTCACAGATACGCAGTATTTT.